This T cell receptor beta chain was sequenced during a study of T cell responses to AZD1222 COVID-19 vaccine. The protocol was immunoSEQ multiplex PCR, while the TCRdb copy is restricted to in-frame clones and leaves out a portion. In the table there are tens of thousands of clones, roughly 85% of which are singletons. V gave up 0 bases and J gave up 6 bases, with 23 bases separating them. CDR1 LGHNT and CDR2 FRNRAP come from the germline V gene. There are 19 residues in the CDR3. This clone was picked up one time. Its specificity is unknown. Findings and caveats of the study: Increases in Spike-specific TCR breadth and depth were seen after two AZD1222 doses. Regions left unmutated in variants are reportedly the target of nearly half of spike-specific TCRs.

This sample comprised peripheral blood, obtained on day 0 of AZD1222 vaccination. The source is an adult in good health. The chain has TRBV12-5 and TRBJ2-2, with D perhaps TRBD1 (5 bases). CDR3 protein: CASGLVLGAQGMPPGELFF. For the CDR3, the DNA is TGTGCTAGTGGTTTGGTACTTGGGGCGCAGGGCATGCCCCCCGGGGAGCTGTTTTTT.